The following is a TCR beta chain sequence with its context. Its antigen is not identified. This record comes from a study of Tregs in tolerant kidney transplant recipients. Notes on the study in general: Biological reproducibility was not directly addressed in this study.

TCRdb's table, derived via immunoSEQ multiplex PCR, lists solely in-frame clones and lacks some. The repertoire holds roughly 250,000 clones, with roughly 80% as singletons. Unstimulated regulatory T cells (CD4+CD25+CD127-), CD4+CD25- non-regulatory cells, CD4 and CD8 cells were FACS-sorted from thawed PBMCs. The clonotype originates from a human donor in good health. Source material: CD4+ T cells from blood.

CDR3 amino acids: CASSPGRPSGQYF. CDR3 in DNA: TGTGCCAGCAGTCCGGGGCGGCCTTCGGGGCAGTACTTC. V gene TRBV6-1 combines with J gene TRBJ2-7; D possibly matches TRBD1 or TRBD2 (5 bases each). V lost 5 bases and J 9 bases, leaving 17 bases between the germline ends. CDR1 and CDR2 from the germline V gene are MNHNS and SASEGT. The CDR3 sequence is 13 residues long.